This TCR beta chain derives from a study of T-cell reconstitution after alpha-beta-depleted transplantation in children. Unique molecular identifiers were built into the TCRbeta library. TCRdb used MiXCR to reprocess the PCR reads, holding one entry per CDR3 protein. The table has about 610,000 distinct CDR3 sequences, approximately 10% seen once. The V end was cut by 0 bases, the J end by 0 bases, with 9 bases between. The CDR3 is made up of 15 amino acids. Per the germline V gene, CDR1 is MNHEY and CDR2 is SMNVEV (reference sequence). This clonotype was seen ten or more times. This specimen was PBMCs from the stem cell graft donor, taken from the stem cell graft. This clonotype was sampled from a human donor who donated a stem cell graft to a child with acute myeloid leukemia. The V gene is TRBV27, the J gene TRBJ2-7; D remains unclear. The CDR3 sequence: CASSLSEASSYEQYF. For the CDR3, the DNA is TGTGCCAGCAGTTTATCTGAGGCTAGCTCCTACGAGCAGTACTTC.